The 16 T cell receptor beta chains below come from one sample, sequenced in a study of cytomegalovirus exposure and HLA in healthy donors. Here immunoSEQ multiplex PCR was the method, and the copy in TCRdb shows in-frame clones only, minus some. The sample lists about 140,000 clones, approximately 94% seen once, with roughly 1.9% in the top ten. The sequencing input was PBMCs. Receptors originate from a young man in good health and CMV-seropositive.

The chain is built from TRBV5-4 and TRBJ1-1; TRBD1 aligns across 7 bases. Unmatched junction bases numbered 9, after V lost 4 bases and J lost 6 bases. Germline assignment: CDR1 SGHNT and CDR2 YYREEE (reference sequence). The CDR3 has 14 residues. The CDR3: CASSVEQGLAEAFF. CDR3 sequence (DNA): TGTGCCAGCAGCGTAGAACAGGGGTTAGCTGAAGCTTTCTTT.

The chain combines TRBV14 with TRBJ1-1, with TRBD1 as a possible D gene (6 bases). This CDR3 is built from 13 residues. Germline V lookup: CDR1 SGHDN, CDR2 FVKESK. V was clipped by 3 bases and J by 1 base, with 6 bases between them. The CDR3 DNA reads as TGTGCCAGCAGCCAGGACAGGAACACTGAAGCTTTCTTT. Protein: CASSQDRNTEAFF.

The CDR3 region has the DNA TGCGCCAGCAGTGGGGCGGTAGGGAACTATGGCTACACCTTC. Encoded protein: CASSGAVGNYGYTF. V gene TRBV5-1 combines with J gene TRBJ1-2, with D tentatively TRBD1 (5 bases). CDR1 and CDR2 (germline): SGHRS, YFSETQ. V was pared by 5 bases and J by 2 bases, with 13 bases between. This CDR3 comprises 14 residues.

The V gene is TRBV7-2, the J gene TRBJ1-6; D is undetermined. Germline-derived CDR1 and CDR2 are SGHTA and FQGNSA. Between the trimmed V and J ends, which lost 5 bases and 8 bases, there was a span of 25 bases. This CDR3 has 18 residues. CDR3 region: CASSPRGEVLLYDSPLHF. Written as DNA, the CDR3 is TGTGCCAGCAGCCCAAGAGGAGAGGTCCTCCTATATGATTCACCCCTCCACTTT.

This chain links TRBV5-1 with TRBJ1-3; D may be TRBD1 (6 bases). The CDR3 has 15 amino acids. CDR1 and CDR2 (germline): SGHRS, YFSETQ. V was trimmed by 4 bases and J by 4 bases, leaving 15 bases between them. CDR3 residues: CASSPEGDTGNTIYF. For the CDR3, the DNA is TGCGCCAGCAGCCCCGAGGGGGACACCGGAAACACCATATATTTT.

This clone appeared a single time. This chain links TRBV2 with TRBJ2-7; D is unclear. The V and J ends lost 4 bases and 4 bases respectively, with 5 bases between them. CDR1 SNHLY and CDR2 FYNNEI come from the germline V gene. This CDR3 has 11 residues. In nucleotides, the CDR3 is TGTGCCAGCAGTGCTATGTACGAGCAGTACTTC. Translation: CASSAMYEQYF.

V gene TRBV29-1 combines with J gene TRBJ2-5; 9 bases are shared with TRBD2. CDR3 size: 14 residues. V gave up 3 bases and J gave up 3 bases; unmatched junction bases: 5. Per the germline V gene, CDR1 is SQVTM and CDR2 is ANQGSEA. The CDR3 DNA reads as TGCAGCGTTGACCTAGCGGGGTCTAAAGAGACCCAGTACTTC. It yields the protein CSVDLAGSKETQYF.

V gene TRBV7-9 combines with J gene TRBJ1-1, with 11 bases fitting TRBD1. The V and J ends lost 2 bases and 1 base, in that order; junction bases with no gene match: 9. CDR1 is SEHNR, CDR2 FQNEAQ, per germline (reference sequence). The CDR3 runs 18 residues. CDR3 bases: TGTGCCAGCAGCTTAAGTTGGTGGGACAGGGGGGGGAACACTGAAGCTTTCTTT. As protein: CASSLSWWDRGGNTEAFF. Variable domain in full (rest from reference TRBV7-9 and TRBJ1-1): DTGVSQNPRHKITKRGQNVTFRCDPISEHNRLYWYRQTLGQGPEFLTYFQNEAQLEKSRLLSDRFSAERPKGSFSTLEIQRTEQGDSAMYLCASSLSWWDRGGNTEAFFGQGTRLTVV.

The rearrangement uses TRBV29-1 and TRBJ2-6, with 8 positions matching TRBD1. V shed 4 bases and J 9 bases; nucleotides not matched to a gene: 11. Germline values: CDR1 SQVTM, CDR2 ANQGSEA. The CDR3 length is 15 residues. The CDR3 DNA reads TGCAGCGTTGGGGGCCTCGGACAGGGTGTCAACGTCCTGACTTTC. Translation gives CSVGGLGQGVNVLTF.

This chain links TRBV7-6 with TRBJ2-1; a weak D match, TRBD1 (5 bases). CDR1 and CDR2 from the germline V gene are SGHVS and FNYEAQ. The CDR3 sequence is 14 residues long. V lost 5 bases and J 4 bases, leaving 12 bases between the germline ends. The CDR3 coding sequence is TGTGCCAGCAGCACAGGCCCAGGGTACAATGAGCAGTTCTTC. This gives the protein CASSTGPGYNEQFF.

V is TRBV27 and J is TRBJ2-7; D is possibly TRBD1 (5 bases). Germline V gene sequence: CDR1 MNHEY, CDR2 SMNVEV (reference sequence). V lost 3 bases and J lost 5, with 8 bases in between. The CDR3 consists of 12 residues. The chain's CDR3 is CASSFQGNEQYF. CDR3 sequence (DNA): TGTGCCAGCAGTTTTCAGGGCAACGAGCAGTACTTC.

The CDR3 is CASRGGTGWRSNQPQHF. The CDR3 nucleotides are TGTGCCAGTAGGGGGGGGACAGGTTGGAGGAGCAATCAGCCCCAGCATTTT. V is TRBV19 and J is TRBJ1-5; 8 bases line up with TRBD1. CDR1 and CDR2 (germline): LNHDA, SQIVND (reference sequence). Trimming cost V 6 bases and J 1 base; bases outside gene matches: 11. The CDR3 consists of 17 residues. The variable domain in full, completed from reference TRBV19 and TRBJ1-5, reads DGGITQSPKYLFRKEGQNVTLSCEQNLNHDAMYWYRQDPGQGLRLIYYSQIVNDFQKGDIAEGYSVSREKKESFPLTVTSAQKNPTAFYLCASRGGTGWRSNQPQHFGDGTRLSIL.

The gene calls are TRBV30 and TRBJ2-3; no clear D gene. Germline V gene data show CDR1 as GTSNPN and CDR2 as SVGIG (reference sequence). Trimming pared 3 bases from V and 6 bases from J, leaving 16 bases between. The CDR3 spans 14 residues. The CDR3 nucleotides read TGTGCCTGGAGCTTTTCTTCCCGAGGCGATACGCAGTATTTT. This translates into CAWSFSSRGDTQYF. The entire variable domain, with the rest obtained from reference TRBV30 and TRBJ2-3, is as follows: SQTIHQWPATLVQPVGSPLSLECTVEGTSNPNLYWYRQAAGRGLQLLFYSVGIGQISSEVPQNLSASRPQDRQFILSSKKLLLSDSGFYLCAWSFSSRGDTQYFGPGTRLTVL.

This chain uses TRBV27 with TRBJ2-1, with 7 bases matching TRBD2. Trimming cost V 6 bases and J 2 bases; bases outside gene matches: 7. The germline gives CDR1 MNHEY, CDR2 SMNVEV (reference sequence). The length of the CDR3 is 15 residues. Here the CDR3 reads CASRLVAGTYNEQFF. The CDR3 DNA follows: TGTGCCAGCAGATTGGTAGCGGGCACCTACAATGAGCAGTTCTTC.

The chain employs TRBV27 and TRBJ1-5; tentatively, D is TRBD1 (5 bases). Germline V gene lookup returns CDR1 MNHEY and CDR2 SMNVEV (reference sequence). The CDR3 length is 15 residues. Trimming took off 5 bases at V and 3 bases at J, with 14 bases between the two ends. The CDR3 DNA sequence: TGTGCCAGCAGTACTCGGACAAACACCAATCAGCCCCAGCATTTT. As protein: CASSTRTNTNQPQHF.

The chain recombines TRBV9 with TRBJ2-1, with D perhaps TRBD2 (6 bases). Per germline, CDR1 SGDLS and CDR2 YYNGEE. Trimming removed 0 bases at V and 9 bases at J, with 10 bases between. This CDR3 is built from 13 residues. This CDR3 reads CASSVDIGSEQFF. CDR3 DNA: TGTGCCAGCAGCGTAGATATCGGGAGTGAGCAGTTCTTC. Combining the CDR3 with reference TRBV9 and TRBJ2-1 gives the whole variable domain DSGVTQTPKHLITATGQRVTLRCSPRSGDLSVYWYQQSLDQGLQFLIQYYNGEERAKGNILERFSAQQFPDLHSELNLSSLELGDSALYFCASSVDIGSEQFFGPGTRLTVL.